The clone carrying this TCR beta chain was seen repeatedly, ten times or more. Unfractionated whole blood was the source of the extracted total RNA. One entry per CDR3 protein results from TCRdb running MiXCR on the 5' RACE reads. The repertoire holds 120,000 to 150,000 distinct CDR3 sequences, about 4% seen once, with 1.3% to 1.5% in the top ten. This sample was taken from a study of human T cells and chemical hapten exposure. J gave up 6 bases and V 5 bases, and 4 bases lay outside the gene matches. CDR1 SEHNR and CDR2 FQNEAQ come from the germline V gene (reference sequence). CDR3 length equals 14 residues.

The receptor comes from a female donor in good health. This chain uses TRBV7-9 with TRBJ1-4; 9 bases are a match to TRBD1. The CDR3 DNA is TGTGCCAGCAGCGTGACAGGGGGTGATGAAAAACTGTTTTTT. Translated, it gives CASSVTGGDEKLFF.